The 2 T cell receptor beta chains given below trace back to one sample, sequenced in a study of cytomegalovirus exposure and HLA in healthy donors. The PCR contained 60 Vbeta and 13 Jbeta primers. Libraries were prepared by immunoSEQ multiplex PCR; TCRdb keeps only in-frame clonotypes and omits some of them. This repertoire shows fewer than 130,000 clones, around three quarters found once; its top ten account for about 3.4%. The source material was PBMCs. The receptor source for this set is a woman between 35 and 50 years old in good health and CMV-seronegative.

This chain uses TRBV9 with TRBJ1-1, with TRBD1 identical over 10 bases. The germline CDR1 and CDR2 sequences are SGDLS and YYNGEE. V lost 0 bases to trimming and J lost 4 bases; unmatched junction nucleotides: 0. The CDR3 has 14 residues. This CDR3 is CASSVGTGGTEAFF. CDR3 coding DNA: TGTGCCAGCAGCGTAGGGACAGGGGGCACTGAAGCTTTCTTT.

CDR3 nucleotides: TGTGCCACTTTGGGGACAAGCTCCTACAATGAGCAGTTCTTC. Translated: CATLGTSSYNEQFF. The V and J genes are TRBV10-3 and TRBJ2-1; perhaps TRBD1 as D (6 bases). The CDR3 is 14 residues long. CDR1 ENHRY and CDR2 SYGVKD come from the germline V gene. V lost 10 bases, J lost 0 bases, and 13 bases lay in between.